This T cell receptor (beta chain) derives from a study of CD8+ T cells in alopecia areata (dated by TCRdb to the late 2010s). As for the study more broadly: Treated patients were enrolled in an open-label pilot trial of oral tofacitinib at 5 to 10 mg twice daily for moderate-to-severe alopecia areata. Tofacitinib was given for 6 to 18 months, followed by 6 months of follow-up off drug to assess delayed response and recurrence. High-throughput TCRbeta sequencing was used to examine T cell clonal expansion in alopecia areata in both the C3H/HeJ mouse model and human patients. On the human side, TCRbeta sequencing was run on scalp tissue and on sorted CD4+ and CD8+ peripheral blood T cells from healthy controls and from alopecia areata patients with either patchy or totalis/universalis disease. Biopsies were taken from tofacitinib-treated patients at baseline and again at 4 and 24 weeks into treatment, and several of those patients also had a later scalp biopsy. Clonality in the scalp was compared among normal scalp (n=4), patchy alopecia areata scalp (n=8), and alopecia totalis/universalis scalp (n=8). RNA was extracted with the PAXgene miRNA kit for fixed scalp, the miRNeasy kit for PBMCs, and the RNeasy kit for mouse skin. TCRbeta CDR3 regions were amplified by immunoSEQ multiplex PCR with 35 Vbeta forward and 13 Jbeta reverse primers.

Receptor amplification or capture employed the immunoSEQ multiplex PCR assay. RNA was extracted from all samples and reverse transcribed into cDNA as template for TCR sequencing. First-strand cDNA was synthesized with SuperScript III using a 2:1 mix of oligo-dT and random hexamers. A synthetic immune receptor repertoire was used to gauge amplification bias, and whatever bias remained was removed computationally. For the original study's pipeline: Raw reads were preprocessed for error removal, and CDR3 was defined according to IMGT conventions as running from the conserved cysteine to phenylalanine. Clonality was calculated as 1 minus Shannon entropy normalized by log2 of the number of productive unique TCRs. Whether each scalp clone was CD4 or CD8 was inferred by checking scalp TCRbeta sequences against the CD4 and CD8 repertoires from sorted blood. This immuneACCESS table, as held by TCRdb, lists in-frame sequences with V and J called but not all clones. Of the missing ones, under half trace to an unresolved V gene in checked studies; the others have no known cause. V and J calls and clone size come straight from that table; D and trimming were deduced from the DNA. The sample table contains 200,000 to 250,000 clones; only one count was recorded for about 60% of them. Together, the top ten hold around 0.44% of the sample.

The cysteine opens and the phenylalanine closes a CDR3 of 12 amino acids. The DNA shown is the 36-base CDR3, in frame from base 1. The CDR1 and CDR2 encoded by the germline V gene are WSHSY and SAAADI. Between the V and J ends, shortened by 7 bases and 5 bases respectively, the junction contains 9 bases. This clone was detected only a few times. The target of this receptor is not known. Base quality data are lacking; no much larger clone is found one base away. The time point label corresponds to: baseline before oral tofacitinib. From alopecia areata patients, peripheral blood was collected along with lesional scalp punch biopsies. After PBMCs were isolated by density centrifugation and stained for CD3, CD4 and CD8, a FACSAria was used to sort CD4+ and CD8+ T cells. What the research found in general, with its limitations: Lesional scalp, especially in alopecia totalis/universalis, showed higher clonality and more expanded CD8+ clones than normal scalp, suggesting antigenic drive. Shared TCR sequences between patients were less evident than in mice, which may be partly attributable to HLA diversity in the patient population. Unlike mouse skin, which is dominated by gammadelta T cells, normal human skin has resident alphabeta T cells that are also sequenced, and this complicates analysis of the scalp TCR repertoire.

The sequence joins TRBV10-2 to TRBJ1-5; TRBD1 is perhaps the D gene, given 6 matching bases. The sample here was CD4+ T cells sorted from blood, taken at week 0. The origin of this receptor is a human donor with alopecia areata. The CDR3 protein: CASKQGHQPQHF. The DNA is TGCGCCAGCAAGCAGGGGCATCAGCCCCAGCATTTT.